The 6 T cell receptor beta chains below come from one sample, sequenced in a study of tumor-infiltrating lymphocytes in primary liver carcinoma. Total RNA amounting to roughly 450 ng was the source from which TCR beta cDNA was made with a constant-region primer. Library construction for TCR beta comprised three nested multiplex PCR rounds performed with slightly modified ARM-PCR. A C-beta reverse primer and TRBV1-TRBV30 forward primers served in each of the first two PCR rounds, at approximately 10 cycles apiece. TCRdb called the multiplex PCR reads again in MiXCR, with one record for every CDR3 protein. Among fewer than 400,000 distinct CDR3 sequences listed, 65% were seen once. The study extracted blood RNA from unsorted whole blood and also extracted germline DNA. The sequenced material came from peripheral blood. These receptors were obtained from a middle-aged man with primary liver carcinoma and hepatitis B virus infection.

This clonotype came up a few times. The V and J genes are TRBV5-6 and TRBJ1-2; D is undetermined. The CDR3 length is 12 residues. The germline V and J ends were trimmed by 4 bases and 0 bases, with 4 bases remaining between them. The germline V gene encodes CDR1 SGHDT and CDR2 YYEEEE. The CDR3 is CASSPANYGYTF. Here the CDR3 DNA reads TGTGCCAGCAGCCCCGCTAACTATGGCTACACCTTC.

About this clonotype: Since the CDR3 does not end with the conserved phenylalanine or tryptophan, this likely comes from a read error. No DNA is shown, since the ends of the CDR3 on it are uncertain; the CDR3 is the one TCRdb lists. The V call is TRBV6-1, the J call TRBJ1-5; TRBD1 is taken as the D call from the table, unchecked against the DNA. Germline lookup yields CDR1 MNHNS and CDR2 SASEGT. Inclusive of both ends, the CDR3 amounts to 15 amino acids. CDR3 sequence reads: CASSEAGGSNQPRHL.

For this clonotype: Sequence at one end of the junction differs from germline and may be a read error. The CDR3 sequence: CASSRGAGQGNIKYF. For the CDR3, the DNA is TGTGCCAGCAGCCGTGGAGCGGGACAGGGAAACATTAAGTACTTC. The J gene is TRBJ2-4, the V gene TRBV7-9, with 9 bases matching TRBD1. The CDR3 contains 15 residues. Germline CDR1 is SEHNR and CDR2 is FQNEAQ (reference sequence).

A remark on this clonotype: The junction does not match germline at one end; this may be a read error. CDR3 amino acids: CTSSLTGWSTDKQYF. The DNA of the CDR3 is TGTACCAGCAGCCTCACAGGGTGGAGCACAGATAAGCAGTATTTT. This rearrangement joins TRBV11-3 to TRBJ2-3; D perhaps matches TRBD1 (6 bases). This CDR3 has 15 residues. Per the germline V gene, CDR1 is SGHNT and CDR2 is YENEEA. Complete variable domain (other parts from reference TRBV11-3 and TRBJ2-3): EAGVVQSPRYKIIEKKQPVAFWCNPISGHNTLYWYLQNLGQGPELLIRYENEEAVDDSQLPKDRFSAERLKGVDSTLKIQPAELGDSAVYLCTSSLTGWSTDKQYFGPGTRLTVL.

Remarks on this clonotype: A much larger clone lies a single base off, so this may be a read error. The chain links TRBV6-1 to TRBJ2-7; D call uncertain. The CDR3 is 12 amino acids. The germline gives CDR1 MNHNS, CDR2 SASEGT. The CDR3 is CPSTSLRYEQYF. The CDR3 DNA sequence: TGTCCCAGCACCAGTTTAAGGTACGAGCAGTACTTC.

Turning to this clonotype: This may stem from a read error, because a much larger clone lies one nucleotide away. The chain has TRBV12-3 or TRBV12-4 and TRBJ2-1, with 7 bases lining up with TRBD2. This CDR3 contains 15 residues. For the CDR3, the DNA is TGTACCAGCAGCCAAAGCGGGATATTTGGCAATGAGCAGTTCTTC. It encodes CTSSQSGIFGNEQFF.